These T cell receptor beta chains were read from a single sample in a study of T-cell memory formation after mild COVID-19. TCRdb redid the calling of the 5' RACE reads with MiXCR, one entry per CDR3 protein. The sample lists more than 250,000 distinct CDR3 sequences, about 20% occurring once. Material: PBMCs or a T cell subset sorted from them (not recorded which). The receptors derive from a young man who had mild COVID-19 (a few samples of this study predate the infection). Cell type and time point are not known. CDR3s include the opening cysteine and the closing phenylalanine or tryptophan. Fields, in order: J gene, V gene, clone size, D gene, CDR3 DNA, CDR3 protein. The D gene is left open where the match is weak. The size entry is marked missing in some rows and otherwise reads once, few, many or a size class.

J: TRBJ1-5
V: TRBV4-1
size: -
D: TRBD1
DNA: TGCGCCAGCAGCCAGGGGCGGGGGGGACAGAGGAGTCAGCCCCAGCATTTT
CDR3: CASSQGRGGQRSQPQHF

J: TRBJ2-3
V: TRBV2
size: -
D: -
DNA: TGTGCCAGCAGTGAAGGTACTAGTAGGGCGCAGTATTTT
CDR3: CASSEGTSRAQYF

J: TRBJ1-5
V: TRBV18
size: -
D: -
DNA: TGTGCCAGCTCAACAGAAAATCAGCCCCAGCATTTT
CDR3: CASSTENQPQHF

J: TRBJ2-1
V: TRBV2
size: few
D: -
DNA: TGTGCCAGCAAGGGGGGGGTCTCCTACAATGAGCAGTTCTTC
CDR3: CASKGGVSYNEQFF

J: TRBJ1-1
V: TRBV11-2
size: few
D: -
DNA: TGTGCCAGCAGCTTAGAGGGGGCCGTTTTTGCTGAAGCTTTCTTT
CDR3: CASSLEGAVFAEAFF

J: TRBJ1-2
V: TRBV6-2/TRBV6-3
size: few
D: -
DNA: TGTGCCAGCAGTCGCGCGGACTTCCTAGCGTATGGCTACACCTTC
CDR3: CASSRADFLAYGYTF

J: TRBJ2-2
V: TRBV23-1
size: -
D: -
DNA: TGCGCCAGCAGCCATGGAACCGGGGAGCTGTTTTTT
CDR3: CASSHGTGELFF

J: TRBJ2-3
V: TRBV10-3
size: -
D: -
DNA: TGTGCCATCAGCCGGACAGAACGGGATACGCAGTATTTT
CDR3: CAISRTERDTQYF

J: TRBJ2-1
V: TRBV6-1
size: few
D: TRBD2
DNA: TGTGCCAGCAGTCAGCTTCTAGCGGGGGGGACCTACAATGAGCAGTTCTTC
CDR3: CASSQLLAGGTYNEQFF

J: TRBJ2-3
V: TRBV4-1
size: few
D: -
DNA: TGCGCCAGCAGCCAAGTGGGGGGAGGCGTTGTTCGGGATACGCAGTATTTT
CDR3: CASSQVGGGVVRDTQYF

J: TRBJ2-5
V: TRBV6-5
size: -
D: TRBD1
DNA: TGTGCCAGCAGTTACGGGGGACAGGGTATGGAGACCCAGTACTTC
CDR3: CASSYGGQGMETQYF

J: TRBJ1-5
V: TRBV12-3/TRBV12-4
size: -
D: -
DNA: TGTGCCAGCAGTTTACTGGGGTATAGCAATCAGCCCCAGCATTTT
CDR3: CASSLLGYSNQPQHF

J: TRBJ2-3
V: TRBV10-1
size: -
D: TRBD2
DNA: TGCGCCAGCAGCCAGGGACTAGCGGGCAGCACAGATACGCAGTATTTT
CDR3: CASSQGLAGSTDTQYF

J: TRBJ1-1
V: TRBV21-1
size: few
D: -
DNA: TGTGCCAGATCGACTGAAGCTTTCTTT
CDR3: CARSTEAFF

J: TRBJ2-6
V: TRBV4-3
size: once
D: -
DNA: TGCGCCAGCAGCCAAGGGGTAGACTCTGGGGCCAACGTCCTGACTTTC
CDR3: CASSQGVDSGANVLTF

J: TRBJ2-7
V: TRBV30
size: -
D: -
DNA: TGTGCCTGGAAGGCTCAGGGGGGCCGCGAGCAGTACTTC
CDR3: CAWKAQGGREQYF

J: TRBJ1-1
V: TRBV18
size: few
D: -
DNA: TGTGCCAGCTCACCACCAAATCAAAATCCTGAAGCTTTCTTT
CDR3: CASSPPNQNPEAFF

J: TRBJ1-4
V: TRBV7-9
size: -
D: -
DNA: TGTGCCAGCAGCCCTCCGGGTCAGGCGCGTGGGGAAAAACTGTTTTTT
CDR3: CASSPPGQARGEKLFF

J: TRBJ1-5
V: TRBV24-1
size: many
D: -
DNA: TGTGCCACCAGTGATTCTACAGGGTGGGATCAGCCCCAGCATTTT
CDR3: CATSDSTGWDQPQHF

J: TRBJ1-1
V: TRBV4-3
size: -
D: -
DNA: TGCGCCAGCAGCCAAATGAAGCTGGGGCTCACTGAAGCTTTCTTT
CDR3: CASSQMKLGLTEAFF

J: TRBJ1-5
V: TRBV5-1
size: few
D: -
DNA: TGCGCCAGCAGGCAGGACTTTGGAGGTCAGCCCCAGCATTTT
CDR3: CASRQDFGGQPQHF

J: TRBJ1-2
V: TRBV7-2
size: many
D: -
DNA: TGTGCCAGCAGCTTAGGGCAACGCCGTGAGGGCTACACCTTC
CDR3: CASSLGQRREGYTF

J: TRBJ1-3
V: TRBV4-3
size: once
D: -
DNA: TGCGCCAGCAGCCAAGAACTTGGAGGTCGGCGCGCGGGTCGCATTGGAAACACCATATATTTT
CDR3: CASSQELGGRRAGRIGNTIYF

J: TRBJ1-2
V: TRBV2
size: -
D: TRBD1
DNA: TGTGCCAGCAGTCCTGGGGATCGGACAGGCTCTTTC
CDR3: CASSPGDRTGSF

J: TRBJ1-6
V: TRBV7-2
size: -
D: -
DNA: TGTGCCAGCAGCTTAGGGGGGAGGGCAAATTCACCCCTCCACTTT
CDR3: CASSLGGRANSPLHF

J: TRBJ1-1
V: TRBV5-1
size: many
D: -
DNA: TGCGCCAGCAGCCTCAGGGGCACTGAAGCTTTCTTT
CDR3: CASSLRGTEAFF

J: TRBJ2-3
V: TRBV7-9
size: once
D: -
DNA: TGTGCCAGCAGACCTCAGGACGATCGCACAGATACGCAGTATTTT
CDR3: CASRPQDDRTDTQYF

J: TRBJ1-5
V: TRBV12-3/TRBV12-4
size: few
D: -
DNA: TGTGCCAGCAGTTTAGGGTCGGGTGGCAATCAGCCCCAGCATTTT
CDR3: CASSLGSGGNQPQHF

J: TRBJ2-1
V: TRBV2
size: few
D: TRBD1
DNA: TGTGCCAGCAAAACAGGGGGCAACAATGAGCAGTTCTTC
CDR3: CASKTGGNNEQFF

J: TRBJ1-1
V: TRBV27
size: -
D: -
DNA: TGTGCCAGCAGTATGACGGGGGCAAGTACTGAAGCTTTCTTT
CDR3: CASSMTGASTEAFF

J: TRBJ1-1
V: TRBV7-2
size: -
D: TRBD1
DNA: TGTGCCAGCAGCCCGGGACAGGGTGAAGCTTTCTTT
CDR3: CASSPGQGEAFF

J: TRBJ2-5
V: TRBV29-1
size: few
D: TRBD2
DNA: TGCAGCGTTGGTCTAGCGGGGAGAGGACAAGAGACCCAGTACTTC
CDR3: CSVGLAGRGQETQYF

J: TRBJ2-5
V: TRBV4-1
size: -
D: -
DNA: TGCGCCAGCCAAGCCGGGGGGACCCAGTACTTC
CDR3: CASQAGGTQYF